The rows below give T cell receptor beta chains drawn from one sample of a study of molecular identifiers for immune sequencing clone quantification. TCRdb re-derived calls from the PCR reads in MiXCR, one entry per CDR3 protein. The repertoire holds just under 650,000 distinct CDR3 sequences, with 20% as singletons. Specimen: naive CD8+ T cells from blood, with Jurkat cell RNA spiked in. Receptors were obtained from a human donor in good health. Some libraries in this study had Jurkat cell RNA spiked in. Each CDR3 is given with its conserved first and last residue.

CASSDNPRETQYF	TRBV2	TRBJ2-5
CASSPVGQLSDTQYF	TRBV18	TRBJ2-3
CASSSLTSYTEAFF	TRBV12-3/TRBV12-4	TRBJ1-1
CASSFGGLNNSPLHF	TRBV27	TRBJ1-6
CASSVGTERDEQYF	TRBV9	TRBJ2-7
CASSSSWGSQETQYF	TRBV9	TRBJ2-5
CASSPSSNQPQHF	TRBV4-1	TRBJ1-5
CASSYSIGTGELFF	TRBV6-2/TRBV6-3	TRBJ2-2
CASSVPGQGVTNEKLFF	TRBV2	TRBJ1-4
CASRSTSGRAETQYF	TRBV28	TRBJ2-5
CASSYRAQPYEQYF	TRBV28	TRBJ2-7
CASRSDETSSSPLHF	TRBV4-1	TRBJ1-6
CASSLAGGYDEKLFF	TRBV7-9	TRBJ1-4
CASSQDSAAYNEQFF	TRBV3-1	TRBJ2-1
CASSYFRKKKILGRGSDSYEQYF	TRBV27	TRBJ2-7
CASSQARTGKFEQYF	TRBV4-3	TRBJ2-7
CASSSGYTEAFF	TRBV2	TRBJ1-1
CASRGETSTDTQYF	TRBV19	TRBJ2-3
CASSHFLDGREQFF	TRBV4-2	TRBJ2-1
CSARLVRGPETQYF	TRBV20-1	TRBJ2-5
CSGITTSGGDPVRDTQYF	TRBV20-1	TRBJ2-3
CASSQLQGSTEAFF	TRBV4-1	TRBJ1-1
CASSLEVGIQDNEQFF	TRBV11-2	TRBJ2-1
CASSPVLAGLSTEAFF	TRBV4-3	TRBJ1-1
CASGGSYLYGYTF	TRBV7-9	TRBJ1-2